These 14 T cell receptor beta chains were sequenced from one sample in a study of response to subunit inactivated influenza vaccine (dated 2018 in TCRdb). Library creation used RT-PCR. For sequencing, an Illumina HiSeq 2500 was employed. TCRdb handled the public reads itself, with Q25 trimming in fastp and clone calling in MiXCR, and kept productive beta chains. Each CDR3 protein gets just one entry, which takes the most common genes and DNA from the rows behind it. A total of hundreds of thousands of distinct CDR3 sequences appear in this sample, around 11% of them only once. Approximately 10% of the sample is held by the ten biggest clonotypes. These same data were also listed under a study on T cells expressing NK-cell markers. As the second paper documents: The TCR beta cDNA libraries were made using 5'RACE template switching, a step that added both a universal primer site and unique molecular identifiers.

The sample was PBMCs from blood, taken on the day of vaccination. The source is a man aged 45-60 years who received an inactivated influenza vaccine. Donor details come from another sample of the same person, matched by shared clones.

The V and J genes are TRBV20-1 and TRBJ2-1, with 7 bases that match TRBD2. Per the germline V gene, CDR1 is DFQATT and CDR2 is SNEGSKA (reference sequence). The CDR3 covers 14 residues. The junction had 7 bases not matched to a gene; V was cut back by 2 bases and J by 6 bases. CDR3 sequence reads: CSARPLTSLNEQFF. The CDR3 nucleotides read TGCAGTGCTAGACCTTTGACTAGCCTCAATGAGCAGTTCTTC.

The gene calls are TRBV3-1 and TRBJ1-2; D gene ambiguous. Germline-derived CDR1 and CDR2 are LGHDT and YNNKEL (reference sequence). The CDR3 is 16 residues long. V was cut by 1 base and J by 4 bases, with 16 bases left in between. The CDR3 reads CASSQAPNSVTYGYTF. CDR3 DNA: TGTGCCAGCAGCCAAGCCCCAAACTCGGTTACCTATGGCTACACCTTC.

As to this clonotype: The junction does not match germline at one end; this may be a read error. The V gene is TRBV5-6, the J gene TRBJ2-2, with TRBD1 identical over 9 bases. CDR1 SGHDT and CDR2 YYEEEE come from the germline V gene. The CDR3 consists of 15 residues. The CDR3 coding sequence is TGTGCCAGCAGGAAAGGGACAGGGCTCACCGCGGAGCTGTTTTTT. Protein product: CASRKGTGLTAELFF. The entire variable domain, with the rest obtained from reference TRBV5-6 and TRBJ2-2, is as follows: DAGVTQSPTHLIKTRGQQVTLRCSPKSGHDTVSWYQQALGQGPQFIFQYYEEEERQRGNFPDRFSGHQFPNYSSELNVNALLLGDSALYLCASRKGTGLTAELFFGEGSRLTVL.

The CDR3 loop reads CSARTEDTQYF. The CDR3 coding sequence is TGCAGTGCCAGGACAGAAGATACGCAGTATTTT. The chain recombines TRBV20-1 with TRBJ2-3, with D tentatively TRBD1 (6 bases). CDR3 length: 11 residues. From germline, CDR1 is DFQATT and CDR2 SNEGSKA (reference sequence). Trimming shortened V by 6 bases and J by 5 bases, and 9 bases separated the two germline ends.

The chain combines TRBV4-2 with TRBJ2-3; D may be TRBD2 (5 bases). The CDR3 contains 17 residues. Deletions cut 0 bases from V and 0 bases from J, with 13 bases between. CDR1 is LGHNA and CDR2 is YNFKEQ in the germline V gene. CDR3: CASSQDWGATSTDTQYF. The CDR3 DNA sequence: TGTGCCAGCAGCCAAGATTGGGGAGCAACGAGCACAGATACGCAGTATTTT.

The chain is built from TRBV20-1 and TRBJ2-7; 11 nucleotides agree with TRBD2. This CDR3 region has 15 residues. V trimming: 2 bases; J trimming: 4 bases; junction bases outside the gene matches: 7. Germline V gene sequence: CDR1 DFQATT, CDR2 SNEGSKA (reference sequence). The CDR3: CSARQLAGAPYEQYF. In DNA form, the CDR3 reads TGCAGTGCTAGACAACTAGCGGGAGCGCCATACGAGCAGTACTTC.

This clonotype occurred a few times. This chain connects TRBV25-1 to TRBJ2-3; unclear D gene. This CDR3 region has 13 residues. Germline V gene sequence: CDR1 MGHDK, CDR2 SYGVNS. V was pared by 4 bases and J by 2 bases, with 7 bases between. The CDR3 reads CASSAGDTDTQYF. DNA of the CDR3: TGTGCCAGCAGTGCCGGAGACACAGATACGCAGTATTTT. Based on the CDR3 plus reference TRBV25-1 and TRBJ2-3, the full variable domain is EADIYQTPRYLVIGTGKKITLECSQTMGHDKMYWYQQDPGMELHLIHYSYGVNSTEKGDLSSESTVSRIRTEHFPLTLESARPSHTSQYLCASSAGDTDTQYFGPGTRLTVL.

This clonotype was counted many times. The rearrangement joins TRBV5-1 to TRBJ2-5, with D maybe TRBD2 (5 bases). V was clipped by 0 bases and J by 2 bases, with 14 bases between them. In germline, CDR1 is SGHRS, CDR2 YFSETQ. The CDR3 consists of 16 residues. CDR3 region: CASSLGSRLLQETQYF. The CDR3 region has the DNA TGCGCCAGCAGCTTGGGTTCAAGACTATTGCAAGAGACCCAGTACTTC.

This clonotype occurred a few times. The CDR3 sequence: CASSLEGTGATGYTF. The DNA for the CDR3 is TGTGCCAGCAGCTTAGAGGGGACAGGGGCCACTGGCTACACCTTC. This chain uses TRBV11-2 with TRBJ1-2; 10 bases are a match to TRBD1. There are 15 residues in the CDR3. V gave up 0 bases and J gave up 7 bases; unmatched junction bases: 5. Germline V lookup: CDR1 SGHAT, CDR2 FQNNGV.

In this sample, this clonotype turned up many times. The chain employs TRBV4-3 and TRBJ2-3, with TRBD2 as a possible D gene (5 bases). The CDR3 has 15 amino acids. Trimming removed 2 bases at V and 4 bases at J, with 13 bases between. The germline gives CDR1 LGHNA, CDR2 YSLEER. CDR3 DNA: TGCGCCAGCAGCCAAAATCTGAGGGAATCAGATACGCAGTATTTT. Translated: CASSQNLRESDTQYF.

The chain uses TRBV5-1 and TRBJ2-3, with D unclear. The CDR3 totals 15 residues. Germline V CDR1 and CDR2: SGHRS, YFSETQ. Trimming took off 0 bases at V and 0 bases at J, with 8 bases between the two ends. CDR3 nucleotides: TGCGCCAGCAGCTTGGAGGGCAGTAGCACAGATACGCAGTATTTT. It is translated as CASSLEGSSTDTQYF.

This clonotype was detected a few times. This chain connects TRBV4-3 to TRBJ2-7; D is unresolved. There are 15 residues in the CDR3. CDR1 is LGHNA, CDR2 YSLEER, per germline. V dropped 4 bases and J dropped 3 bases, with 16 bases sitting between them. As DNA, the CDR3 is TGCGCCAGCAGCCCCGAGCCGACCGATTTCTACGAGCAGTACTTC. Its translation is CASSPEPTDFYEQYF.

The V gene is TRBV7-2, the J gene TRBJ2-2; 8 bases match TRBD2. V trimming: 6 bases; J trimming: 0 bases; junction bases outside the gene matches: 3. The CDR3 has 15 residues. CDR1 and CDR2 (germline): SGHTA, FQGNSA. In nucleotides, the CDR3 is TGTGCCAGCAGGACTAGCGCCGCGAACACCGGGGAGCTGTTTTTT. Translated: CASRTSAANTGELFF.

This clonotype was observed a few times. The gene calls are TRBV12-3 or TRBV12-4 and TRBJ1-1; D remains unclear. The CDR3 is 12 amino acids. Trimming took off 3 bases at V and 6 bases at J, with 8 bases between the two ends. The CDR3 DNA follows: TGTGCCAGCAGTTTGAGCAGACCTGAAGCTTTCTTT. This translates into CASSLSRPEAFF.